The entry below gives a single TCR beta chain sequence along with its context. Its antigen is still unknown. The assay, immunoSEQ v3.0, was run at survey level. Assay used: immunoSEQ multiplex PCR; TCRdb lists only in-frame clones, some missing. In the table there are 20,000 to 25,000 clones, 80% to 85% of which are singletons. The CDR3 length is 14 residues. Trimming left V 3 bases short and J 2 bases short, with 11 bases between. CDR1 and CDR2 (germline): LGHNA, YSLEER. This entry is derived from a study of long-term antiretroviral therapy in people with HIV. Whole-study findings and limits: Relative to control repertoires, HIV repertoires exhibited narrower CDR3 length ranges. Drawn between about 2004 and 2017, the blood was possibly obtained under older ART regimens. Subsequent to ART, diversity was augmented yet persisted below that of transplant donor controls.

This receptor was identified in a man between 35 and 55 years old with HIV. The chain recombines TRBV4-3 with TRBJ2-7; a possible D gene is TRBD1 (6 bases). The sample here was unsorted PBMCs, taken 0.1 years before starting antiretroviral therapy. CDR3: CASSHGWDTYEQYF. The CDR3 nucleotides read TGCGCCAGCAGCCACGGTTGGGACACCTACGAGCAGTACTTC.